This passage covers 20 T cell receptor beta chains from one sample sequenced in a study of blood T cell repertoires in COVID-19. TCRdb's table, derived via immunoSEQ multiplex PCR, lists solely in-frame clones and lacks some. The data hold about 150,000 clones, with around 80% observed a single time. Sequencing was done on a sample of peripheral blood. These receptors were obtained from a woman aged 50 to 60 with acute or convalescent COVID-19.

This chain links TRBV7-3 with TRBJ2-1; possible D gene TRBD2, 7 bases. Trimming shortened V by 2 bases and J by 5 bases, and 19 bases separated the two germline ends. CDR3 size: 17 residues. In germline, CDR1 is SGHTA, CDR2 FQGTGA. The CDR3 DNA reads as TGTGCCAGCAGCTTAGGGAGCGGCGGGGGCCTTAACAATGAGCAGTTCTTC. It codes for CASSLGSGGGLNNEQFF.

Written as DNA, the CDR3 is TGTGCCAGCAGCTCTCTCGGGGGGCGTGAGGGTGAGCAGTTCTTC. It codes for CASSSLGGREGEQFF. The chain is built from TRBV2 and TRBJ2-1, with D possibly TRBD2 on 7 matching bases. CDR3 length: 15 amino acids. V was pared by 6 bases and J by 9 bases, with 21 bases between. Germline CDR1 is SNHLY and CDR2 is FYNNEI.

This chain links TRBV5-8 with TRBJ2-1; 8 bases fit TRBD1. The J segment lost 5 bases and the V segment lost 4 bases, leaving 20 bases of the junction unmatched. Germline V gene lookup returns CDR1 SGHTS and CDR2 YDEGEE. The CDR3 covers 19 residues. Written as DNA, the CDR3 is TGTGCCAGCAGCCCACTCTTTTCGTCGGGACAGGCTACCCACAATGAGCAGTTCTTC. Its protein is CASSPLFSSGQATHNEQFF.

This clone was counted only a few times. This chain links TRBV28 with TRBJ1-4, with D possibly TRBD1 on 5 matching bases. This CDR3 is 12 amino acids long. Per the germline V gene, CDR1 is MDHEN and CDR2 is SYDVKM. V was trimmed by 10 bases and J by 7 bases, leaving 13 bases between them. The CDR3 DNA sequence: TGTGCCACCTCGGTGGGGGGTGAAAAACTGTTTTTT. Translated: CATSVGGEKLFF. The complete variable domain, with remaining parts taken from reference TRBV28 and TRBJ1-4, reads DVKVTQSSRYLVKRTGEKVFLECVQDMDHENMFWYRQDPGLGLRLIYFSYDVKMKEKGDIPEGYSVSREKKERFSLILESASTNQTSMYLCATSVGGEKLFFGSGTQLSVL.

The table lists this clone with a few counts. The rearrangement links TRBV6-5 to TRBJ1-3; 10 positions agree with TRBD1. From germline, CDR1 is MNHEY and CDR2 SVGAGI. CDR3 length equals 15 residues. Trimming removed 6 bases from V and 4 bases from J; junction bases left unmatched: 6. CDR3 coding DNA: TGTGCCAGCAGCGGGACAGGGGCTTGGGGAAACACCATATATTTT. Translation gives CASSGTGAWGNTIYF.

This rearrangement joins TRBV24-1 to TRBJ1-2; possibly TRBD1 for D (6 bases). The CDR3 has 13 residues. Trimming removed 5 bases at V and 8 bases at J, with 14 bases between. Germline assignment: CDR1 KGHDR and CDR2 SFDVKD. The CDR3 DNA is TGTGCCACCAGTGGTCAGGGGCAGAGGGGCTACACCTTC. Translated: CATSGQGQRGYTF.

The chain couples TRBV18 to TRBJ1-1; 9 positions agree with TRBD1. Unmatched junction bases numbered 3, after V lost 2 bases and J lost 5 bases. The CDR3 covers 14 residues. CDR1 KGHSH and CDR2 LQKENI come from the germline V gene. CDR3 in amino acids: CASSPGTGRTEAFF. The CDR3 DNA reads TGTGCCAGCTCACCAGGGACAGGGCGGACTGAAGCTTTCTTT.

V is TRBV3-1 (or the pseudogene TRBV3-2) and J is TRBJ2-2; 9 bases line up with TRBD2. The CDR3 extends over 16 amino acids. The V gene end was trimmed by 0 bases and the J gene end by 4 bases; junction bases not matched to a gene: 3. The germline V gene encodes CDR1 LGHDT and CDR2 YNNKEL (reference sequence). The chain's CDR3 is CASSQDSGGSTGELFF. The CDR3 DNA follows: TGTGCCAGCAGCCAAGATAGCGGGGGAAGCACCGGGGAGCTGTTTTTT.

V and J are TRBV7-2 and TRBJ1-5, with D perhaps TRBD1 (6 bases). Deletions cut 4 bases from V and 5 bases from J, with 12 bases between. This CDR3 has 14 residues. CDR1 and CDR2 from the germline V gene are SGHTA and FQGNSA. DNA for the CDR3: TGTGCCAGCAGCTACGACAGGCAATATCAGCCCCAGCATTTT. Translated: CASSYDRQYQPQHF.

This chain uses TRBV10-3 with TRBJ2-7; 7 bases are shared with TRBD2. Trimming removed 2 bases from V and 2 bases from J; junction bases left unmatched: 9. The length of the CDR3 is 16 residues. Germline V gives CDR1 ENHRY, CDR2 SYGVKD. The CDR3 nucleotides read TGTGCCATCAGTGAGATTTTAGCGGGTGAGCCCTACGAGCAGTACTTC. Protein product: CAISEILAGEPYEQYF.

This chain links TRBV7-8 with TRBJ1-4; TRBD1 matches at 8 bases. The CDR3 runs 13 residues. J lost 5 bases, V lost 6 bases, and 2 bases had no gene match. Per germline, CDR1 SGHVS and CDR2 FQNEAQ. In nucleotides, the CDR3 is TGTGCCAGCAGTAGGACAGGGAATGAAAAACTGTTTTTT. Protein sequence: CASSRTGNEKLFF.

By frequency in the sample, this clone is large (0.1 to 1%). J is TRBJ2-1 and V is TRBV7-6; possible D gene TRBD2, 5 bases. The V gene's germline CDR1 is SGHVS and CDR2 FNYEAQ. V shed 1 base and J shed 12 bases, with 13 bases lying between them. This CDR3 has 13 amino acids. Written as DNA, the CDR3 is TGTGCCAGCAGCTTAGTACACCTCGAGGGGCAGTTCTTC. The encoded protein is CASSLVHLEGQFF.

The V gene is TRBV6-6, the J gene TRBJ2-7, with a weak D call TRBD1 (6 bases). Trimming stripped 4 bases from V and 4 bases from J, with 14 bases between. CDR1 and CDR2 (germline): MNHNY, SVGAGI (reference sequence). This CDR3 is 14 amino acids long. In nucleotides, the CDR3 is TGTGCCAGCAGTTTACAGGGTGGTGCGTACGAGCAGTACTTC. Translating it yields CASSLQGGAYEQYF.

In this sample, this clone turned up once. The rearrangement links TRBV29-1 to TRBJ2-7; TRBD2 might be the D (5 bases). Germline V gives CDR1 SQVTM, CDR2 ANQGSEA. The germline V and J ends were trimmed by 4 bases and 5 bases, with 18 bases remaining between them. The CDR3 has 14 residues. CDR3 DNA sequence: TGCAGCGTTGTTGAGACTCTCGGGGTAGACGAGCAGTACTTC. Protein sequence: CSVVETLGVDEQYF.

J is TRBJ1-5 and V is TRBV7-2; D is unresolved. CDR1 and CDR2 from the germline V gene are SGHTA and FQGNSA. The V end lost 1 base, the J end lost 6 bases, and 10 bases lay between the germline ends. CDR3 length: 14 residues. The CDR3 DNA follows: TGTGCCAGCAGCTTAGGACTCGGAGGTCAGCCCCAGCATTTT. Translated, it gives CASSLGLGGQPQHF.

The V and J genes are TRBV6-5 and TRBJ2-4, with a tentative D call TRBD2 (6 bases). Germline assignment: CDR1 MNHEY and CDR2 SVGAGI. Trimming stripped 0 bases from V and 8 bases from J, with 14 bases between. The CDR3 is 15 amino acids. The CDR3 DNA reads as TGTGCCAGCAGTTACTCAAATGGAGGGGTAGACATTCAGTACTTC. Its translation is CASSYSNGGVDIQYF.

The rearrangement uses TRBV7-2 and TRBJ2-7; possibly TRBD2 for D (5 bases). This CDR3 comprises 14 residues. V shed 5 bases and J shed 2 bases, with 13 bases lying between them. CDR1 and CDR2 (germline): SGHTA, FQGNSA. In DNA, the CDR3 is TGTGCCAGCAGCCTACCGGCGGGTGCCTACGAGCAGTACTTC. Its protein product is CASSLPAGAYEQYF.

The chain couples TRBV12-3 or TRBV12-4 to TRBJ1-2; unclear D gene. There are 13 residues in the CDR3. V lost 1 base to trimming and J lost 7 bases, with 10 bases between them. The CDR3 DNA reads TGTGCCAGCAGTTTAGGAGTTCCGAGTGGCTACACCTTC. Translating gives CASSLGVPSGYTF.

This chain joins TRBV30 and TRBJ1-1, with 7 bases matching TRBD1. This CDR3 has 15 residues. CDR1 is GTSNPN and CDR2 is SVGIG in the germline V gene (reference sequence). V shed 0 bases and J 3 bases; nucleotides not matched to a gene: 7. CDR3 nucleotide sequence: TGTGCCTGGAGTGTACGGAGGACAGGCGACACTGAAGCTTTCTTT. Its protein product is CAWSVRRTGDTEAFF. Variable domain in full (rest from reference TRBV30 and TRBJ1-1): SQTIHQWPATLVQPVGSPLSLECTVEGTSNPNLYWYRQAAGRGLQLLFYSVGIGQISSEVPQNLSASRPQDRQFILSSKKLLLSDSGFYLCAWSVRRTGDTEAFFGQGTRLTVV.

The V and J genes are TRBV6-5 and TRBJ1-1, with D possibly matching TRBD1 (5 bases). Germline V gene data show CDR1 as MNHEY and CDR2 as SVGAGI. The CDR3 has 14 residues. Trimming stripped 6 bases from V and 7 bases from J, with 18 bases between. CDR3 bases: TGTGCCAGCAGGCGACAGTGGACAAGCGTTGAAGCTTTCTTT. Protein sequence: CASRRQWTSVEAFF.